This TCR beta chain was identified in a study of radiotherapy plus CTLA-4 blockade in lung cancer. Study-wide background: Patients showed objective responses in 15% to 20% of cases and disease control in 31%.

Notes on this clone: What it binds is not known.

Overall study findings and caveats: The best predictor of response was reported to be early blood T cell clone dynamics, with interferon-beta. Radiotherapy plus ipilimumab was followed by expansion in blood of tumor-derived TCR clones.

Assay used: immunoSEQ multiplex PCR; TCRdb lists only in-frame clones, some missing. Of around 120,000 clones listed, nearly 80% were seen once; the top ten hold 4% to 6%. The CDR3 sequence is 16 residues long. Losses at the gene ends were 8 bases for V and 8 bases for J; bases not matched to a gene: 18. Germline V lookup: CDR1 MRHNA, CDR2 SNTAGT. The sequences come from peripheral blood, collected from a patient treated with radiotherapy plus ipilimumab. The chain links TRBV6-4 to TRBJ2-1, with 7 bases identical to TRBD2. This sequence was found in a human donor with non-small cell lung cancer who had a partial response to radiotherapy plus ipilimumab. DNA for the CDR3: TGTGCCAGCTCCCGAGGCGCGGGAGCCTTTGTGGATGAGCAGTTCTTC. Protein product: CASSRGAGAFVDEQFF.